The next 15 T cell receptor beta chains were all read from a single sample in a study of tumor-infiltrating lymphocytes in primary liver carcinoma. The study extracted blood RNA from unsorted whole blood and also extracted germline DNA. With a constant-region primer, TCR beta cDNA was made from approximately 520 ng of total RNA. Researchers made the TCR beta libraries by running three nested multiplex PCR rounds with slightly modified ARM-PCR. The two initial PCR rounds, about 9 cycles each, used TRBV1-TRBV30 forward and C-beta reverse primers. TCRdb passed the multiplex PCR reads through MiXCR, listing each CDR3 protein once. The sample holds about 350,000 distinct CDR3 sequences, around 60% seen once. Sequenced sample: peripheral blood. The receptors were sampled from a middle-aged man with primary liver carcinoma and hepatitis B virus infection.

The chain joins TRBV11-1 to TRBJ2-1; 7 bases line up with TRBD2. The germline V gene encodes CDR1 SGHAT and CDR2 FQDESV (reference sequence). The CDR3 runs 14 residues. V trimming: 6 bases; J trimming: 9 bases; junction bases outside the gene matches: 11. The CDR3 is CASSRWGGQGEQFF. The DNA for the CDR3 is TGTGCCAGCAGTCGATGGGGGGGTCAGGGTGAGCAGTTCTTC. Based on the CDR3 plus reference TRBV11-1 and TRBJ2-1, the full variable domain is EAEVAQSPRYKITEKSQAVAFWCDPISGHATLYWYRQILGQGPELLVQFQDESVVDDSQLPKDRFSAERLKGVDSTLKIQPAELGDSAMYLCASSRWGGQGEQFFGPGTRLTVL.

This clonotype was seen more than once but under ten times. The V gene is TRBV5-6, the J gene TRBJ1-4; D is perhaps TRBD1 (5 bases). With 2 bases removed from V and 8 bases from J, the gap between germline ends came to 22 bases. There are 17 residues in the CDR3. The germline V gene encodes CDR1 SGHDT and CDR2 YYEEEE. Here the CDR3 reads CASSLRSILQGNEKLFF. DNA of the CDR3: TGTGCCAGCAGCTTACGATCAATTCTCCAGGGTAACGAAAAACTGTTTTTT.

This clonotype came up many times. The V call is TRBV6-5, the J call TRBJ2-7, with D possibly being TRBD1 (6 bases). Germline lookup yields CDR1 MNHEY and CDR2 SVGAGI. CDR3 size: 15 residues. Trimming left V 3 bases short and J 0 bases short, with 12 bases between. For the CDR3, the DNA is TGTGCCAGCAGTTATGGCGACAGGAGCTCCTACGAGCAGTACTTC. This encodes CASSYGDRSSYEQYF.

The rearrangement uses TRBV30 and TRBJ2-5; the match to TRBD2 covers 8 bases. V lost 4 bases, J lost 5 bases, and 9 bases stayed unmatched. Per the germline V gene, CDR1 is GTSNPN and CDR2 is SVGIG (reference sequence). The CDR3 spans 14 residues. For the CDR3, the DNA is TGTGCCTGGACTCTTCATAGCGGGACCGAGACCCAGTACTTC. Amino acids: CAWTLHSGTETQYF. Based on the CDR3 plus reference TRBV30 and TRBJ2-5, the full variable domain is SQTIHQWPATLVQPVGSPLSLECTVEGTSNPNLYWYRQAAGRGLQLLFYSVGIGQISSEVPQNLSASRPQDRQFILSSKKLLLSDSGFYLCAWTLHSGTETQYFGPGTRLLVL.

V gene TRBV28 combines with J gene TRBJ1-1; possibly TRBD1 for D (5 bases). Per the germline V gene, CDR1 is MDHEN and CDR2 is SYDVKM. The CDR3 consists of 13 residues. Trimming pared 5 bases from V and 5 bases from J, leaving 12 bases between. CDR3 sequence (DNA): TGTGCCAGCAGTCAGGGTAGACGGACTGAAGCTTTCTTT. It specifies CASSQGRRTEAFF.

The chain joins TRBV6-5 to TRBJ2-6; D is uncertain. V dropped 7 bases and J dropped 4 bases, with 8 bases sitting between them. Germline V gene data show CDR1 as MNHEY and CDR2 as SVGAGI. There are 13 residues in the CDR3. In DNA, the CDR3 is TGTGCCAGCATCGTGTGGGGGGCCAACGTCCTGACTTTC. It codes for CASIVWGANVLTF.

The chain is built from TRBV24-1 and TRBJ2-1; 14 bases line up with TRBD2. Unmatched junction bases numbered 12, after V lost 4 bases and J lost 11 bases. The germline V gene has CDR1 KGHDR and CDR2 SFDVKD. The CDR3 length is 17 residues. CDR3 residues: CATSEYGTSGSKNKQFF. In nucleotides, the CDR3 is TGTGCCACCAGTGAGTACGGGACTAGCGGGAGTAAAAATAAGCAGTTCTTC.

Concerning this clonotype itself: One end of the junction varies from germline; a read error may be responsible. This chain joins TRBV11-2 and TRBJ2-7; 8 bases agree with TRBD2. CDR1 is SGHAT, CDR2 FQNNGV, per germline. This CDR3 has 15 amino acids. CDR3 residues: CASSLDVREVYEQYF. CDR3 in DNA: TGTGCCAGCAGCTTAGATGTGCGGGAGGTCTACGAGCAGTATTTC.

Details on this clonotype: This may come from a read error, since a much larger clone is one base off. This chain joins TRBV29-1 and TRBJ2-7; D is uncertain. Germline V CDR1 and CDR2: SQVTM, ANQGSEA. The CDR3 is made up of 13 amino acids. The CDR3 region is CRVDTGNSYEQYF. CDR3 nucleotide sequence: TGCAGAGTTGATACGGGTAACTCCTACGAGCAGTACTTC.

Concerning this clonotype itself: A read error may account for a junction end that differs from germline. The chain employs TRBV11-3 and TRBJ2-7; no reliable D call. Germline assignment: CDR1 SGHNT and CDR2 YENEEA. This CDR3 comprises 13 residues. CDR3 sequence reads: CASSLGGFGEEYF. DNA of the CDR3: TGTGCCAGCAGCTTAGGAGGATTCGGCGAGGAGTACTTC.

For this clonotype: A much larger clonotype is one base distant, so this may be a read error. The CDR3, as DNA: TGCAGCGTTGAAGGGGGGGATAGTACTAGTACCAATACGCAGTATTTT. Translation: CSVEGGDSTSTNTQYF. J is TRBJ2-3 and V is TRBV29-1, with TRBD2 as a possible D gene (6 bases). The germline CDR1 and CDR2 sequences are SQVTM and ANQGSEA. V was cut by 1 base and J by 7 bases, with 21 bases left in between. The CDR3 spans 16 residues.

This clonotype has more than one count but fewer than ten. This sequence joins TRBV10-2 and TRBJ2-7; D not resolved. Trimming cost V 2 bases and J 2 bases, with 13 bases left between them. The CDR3 runs 15 residues. In germline, CDR1 is WSHSY, CDR2 SAAADI. The CDR3 sequence: CASSERDWLTYEQYF. The CDR3 bases are TGCGCCAGCAGTGAGCGAGATTGGCTTACCTACGAGCAGTACTTC.

This clonotype was observed once. The V call is TRBV10-3, the J call TRBJ2-5; 10 nucleotides align to TRBD1. Losses at the gene ends were 7 bases for V and 1 base for J; bases not matched to a gene: 6. Germline assignment: CDR1 ENHRY and CDR2 SYGVKD. The CDR3 has 15 residues. The CDR3: CAITRDRGLQETQYF. The CDR3 DNA reads as TGTGCCATCACTCGGGACAGGGGACTCCAAGAGACCCAGTACTTC.

A remark on this clonotype: This sequence may be a read error, since a much larger clone differs from it by one base. V and J are TRBV4-3 and TRBJ2-1; D possibly corresponds to TRBD2 (6 bases). CDR1 LGHNA and CDR2 YSLEER come from the germline V gene. This CDR3 is built from 15 residues. In DNA, the CDR3 is TGCACCACCCCTACTATCGGGAGTACCTACAATGAGCAGTTCTTC. This translates into CTTPTIGSTYNEQFF.

In its sample, this clonotype was seen a few times. This may stem from a read error, because a much larger clone lies one nucleotide away. It is likely a read error, because the conserved phenylalanine at the end of the CDR3 is missing. The rearrangement uses TRBV4-2 and TRBJ2-7, with 11 bases matching TRBD1. Trimming removed 2 bases from V and 4 bases from J; junction bases left unmatched: 4. The CDR3 sequence is 15 residues long. CDR1 is LGHNA, CDR2 YNFKEQ, per germline. CDR3 amino acids: CASSQPGQGVYEQYL. In nucleotides, the CDR3 is TGTGCCAGCAGCCAACCGGGACAGGGGGTTTACGAGCAGTACTTA.